The 19 T cell receptor beta chains presented below share a single source sample, sequenced in a study of shared clonotypes between healthy human individuals. Using immunoSEQ multiplex PCR, the repertoire was profiled, and TCRdb retains in-frame clones only, with some absent. The table records under 1 million clones, approximately 92% of them present only once. CD8 cells regarded as naive lacked CD45RO, were positively chosen for CCR7, and omitted terminally differentiated effector memory CD45RA+ cells. Sequenced: naive CD8+ T cells sorted from blood. The source of these receptors is a man younger than 40 in good health.

This chain connects TRBV7-8 to TRBJ1-4, with D possibly matching TRBD1 (5 bases). Germline assignment: CDR1 SGHVS and CDR2 FQNEAQ. V was cut by 10 bases and J by 7 bases, with 16 bases left in between. This CDR3 contains 13 residues. CDR3 residues: CATRWGSAEKLFF. CDR3 DNA: TGTGCCACTCGGTGGGGGTCGGCTGAAAAACTGTTTTTT.

The genes are TRBV29-1 and TRBJ2-7, with D possibly matching TRBD2 (5 bases). The V end lost 1 base, the J end lost 7 bases, and 32 bases lay between the germline ends. This CDR3 spans 19 amino acids. The germline V gene has CDR1 SQVTM and CDR2 ANQGSEA. CDR3 sequence reads: CSVEVPQTSRGRLVYEQYF. The CDR3 coding sequence is TGCAGCGTTGAAGTCCCCCAGACGTCCCGGGGTAGACTGGTTTATGAGCAGTACTTC.

This chain connects TRBV15 to TRBJ1-1, with 9 bases lining up with TRBD1. The germline gives CDR1 LNHNV, CDR2 YYDKDF (reference sequence). V lost 3 bases to trimming and J lost 9 bases; unmatched junction nucleotides: 8. This CDR3 has 14 residues. The DNA for the CDR3 is TGTGCCACCAGCAGGGGGACAGGGATGAATAAAGCTTTCTTT. Translating gives CATSRGTGMNKAFF.

This chain uses TRBV21-1 with TRBJ2-7; the table's D call, TRBD1, was not checked against the DNA. TRBV21-1 is reported as a pseudogene. The CDR3 covers 17 residues. The CDR3 DNA reads as TGTGCCAGCAGCGAAACAGGGGGCCTCACCCTCTTCTACGAGCAGTACTTC. Its protein is CASSETGGLTLFYEQYF.

About this clone: Sequence at one end of the junction differs from germline and may be a read error. The V gene is TRBV30, the J gene TRBJ1-5; the D is unclear. The CDR3 runs 13 residues. CDR1 and CDR2 (germline): GTSNPN, SVGIG (reference sequence). CDR3 coding DNA: TGTGCCTGGAGTGTAAACGGCAAACAGCCCCAGCATTTT. Translated: CAWSVNGKQPQHF.

The chain links TRBV14 to TRBJ2-7; either TRBD1 or TRBD2 may fit D (6 bases each). With 1 base removed from V and 1 base from J, the gap between germline ends came to 11 bases. Germline CDR1 SGHDN, CDR2 FVKESK. The CDR3 sequence is 15 residues long. CDR3 sequence: CASSQGTGTSYEQYF. The DNA of the CDR3 is TGTGCCAGCAGCCAAGGAACAGGGACTTCCTACGAGCAGTACTTC.

V is TRBV13 and J is TRBJ2-5; 7 bases are shared with TRBD2. Trimming cost V 2 bases and J 1 base; bases outside gene matches: 16. The V gene's germline CDR1 is PRHDT and CDR2 FYEKMQ (reference sequence). The CDR3 loop spans 19 amino acids. The CDR3 region has the DNA TGTGCCAGCAGCTTACGGGGCGGGAGTCGTTTGATTGGCCAAGAGACCCAGTACTTC. Protein: CASSLRGGSRLIGQETQYF.

This clone was observed a few times. A much larger clone sits a single nucleotide away, making a read error possible. Other DNA sequences in this sample translate to the same CDR3. The chain has TRBV28 and TRBJ2-7, with TRBD1 as a possible D gene (6 bases). This CDR3 is 12 amino acids long. V lost 5 bases and J 3 bases, leaving 8 bases between the germline ends. CDR1 and CDR2 (germline): MDHEN, SYDVKM. The CDR3 DNA reads TGTGCCAGCAGTGACAGGAGCTACGAGCAGTACTTC. The encoded protein is CASSDRSYEQYF.

CDR3 protein: CATRGGWATNEKLFF. CDR3 nucleotide sequence: TGCGCCACCAGGGGGGGTTGGGCAACTAATGAAAAACTGTTTTTT. The J gene is TRBJ1-4, the V gene TRBV4-1; 7 nucleotides line up with TRBD1. This CDR3 is 15 amino acids long. CDR1 is MGHRA and CDR2 is YSYEKL in the germline V gene. The V segment lost 10 bases and the J segment 0 bases; nucleotides outside the gene matches: 8.

The chain uses TRBV10-3 and TRBJ2-2; 14 positions match TRBD2. V shed 3 bases and J 1 base; nucleotides not matched to a gene: 4. CDR1 is ENHRY, CDR2 SYGVKD, per germline. CDR3 length equals 18 residues. CDR3 loop: CAISDPGLAGENTGELFF. The DNA of the CDR3 is TGTGCCATCAGTGACCCGGGACTAGCGGGAGAGAACACCGGGGAGCTGTTTTTT.

The chain links TRBV7-2 to TRBJ1-1, with unresolved D. This CDR3 spans 14 amino acids. The V end lost 2 bases, the J end lost 1 base, and 8 bases lay between the germline ends. Germline CDR1 reads SGHTA; CDR2 reads FQGNSA. The CDR3 bases are TGTGCCAGCAGCTTAAACCGAAAGAACACTGAAGCTTTCTTT. This gives the protein CASSLNRKNTEAFF.

The table lists this clone with a few counts. The chain joins TRBV4-3 to TRBJ2-1; TRBD2 agrees at 11 bases. V shed 2 bases, J shed 1 base, and the junction held 1 base outside the gene matches. CDR1 and CDR2 from the germline V gene are LGHNA and YSLEER. The CDR3 has 16 residues. The CDR3 here is CASSQRTSGSYNEQFF. The CDR3 nucleotides read TGCGCCAGCAGCCAACGGACTAGCGGGTCCTACAATGAGCAGTTCTTC.

The V and J genes are TRBV19 and TRBJ1-2; 7 bases align to TRBD1. The V gene end was trimmed by 7 bases and the J gene end by 4 bases; junction bases not matched to a gene: 6. Germline CDR1 LNHDA, CDR2 SQIVND (reference sequence). The CDR3 covers 13 residues. The CDR3 nucleotides are TGTGCCAGTAAAACCAGGGGGGCCTATGGCTACACCTTC. It is translated as CASKTRGAYGYTF.

The gene calls are TRBV4-2 and TRBJ2-1, with D tentatively TRBD1 or TRBD2 (5 bases each). V was shortened by 0 bases and J by 9 bases, with 15 bases between the two germline ends. This CDR3 region has 15 residues. CDR1 is LGHNA, CDR2 YNFKEQ, per germline. Written as DNA, the CDR3 is TGTGCCAGCAGCCAAGACGGGACGGTGAGTCCTGAGCAGTTCTTC. Protein sequence: CASSQDGTVSPEQFF.

This chain joins TRBV7-2 and TRBJ1-1; TRBD1 matches 7 bases. The germline V gene encodes CDR1 SGHTA and CDR2 FQGNSA. The CDR3 totals 17 residues. V dropped 5 bases and J dropped 1; count of bases not matched to a gene: 13. The CDR3 loop is CASSPPGTAPWNTEAFF. CDR3 sequence (DNA): TGTGCCAGCAGCCCGCCAGGGACAGCCCCCTGGAACACTGAAGCTTTCTTT.

A remark on this clone: The sample has other DNA sequences that encode this CDR3 too. This rearrangement joins TRBV7-9 to TRBJ2-1; 10 positions match TRBD1. This CDR3 contains 15 residues. Germline CDR1 reads SEHNR; CDR2 reads FQNEAQ (reference sequence). V was clipped by 4 bases and J by 6 bases; unmatched bases: 6. The CDR3 loop reads CASSYRDRGINEQFF. Here the CDR3 DNA reads TGTGCCAGCAGCTACAGGGACAGGGGTATCAATGAGCAGTTCTTC.

Regarding this clone: Other DNA sequences in the same sample also yield this CDR3. CDR3 coding DNA: TGTGCCAGCAGCCCCACGGGGTCTTCCTACGAGCAGTACTTC. It yields the protein CASSPTGSSYEQYF. The chain recombines TRBV9 with TRBJ2-7; D may be TRBD2 (5 bases). V lost 4 bases and J 1 base, leaving 12 bases between the germline ends. The length of the CDR3 is 14 residues. In germline, CDR1 is SGDLS, CDR2 YYNGEE.

To note about this clone: Distinct nucleotide sequences in the sample also encode this CDR3. The V gene is TRBV10-1, the J gene TRBJ1-1; D remains ambiguous. The CDR3 contains 13 residues. The V gene's germline CDR1 is WNHNN and CDR2 SYGVQD (reference sequence). V was cut by 5 bases and J by 0 bases, with 7 bases left in between. CDR3 DNA: TGCGCCAGCAGTTTCGACTTGAACACTGAAGCTTTCTTT. Its translation: CASSFDLNTEAFF.

This chain links TRBV28 with TRBJ2-3; 9 positions agree with TRBD2. The V and J ends lost 4 bases and 5 bases, in that order; junction bases with no gene match: 13. The CDR3 is 17 amino acids. Looked up from germline, CDR1 is MDHEN and CDR2 is SYDVKM. The chain's CDR3 is CASSSLAGDTRGDTQYF. The DNA of the CDR3 is TGTGCCAGCAGTTCGTTAGCGGGAGACACCCGGGGAGATACGCAGTATTTT.